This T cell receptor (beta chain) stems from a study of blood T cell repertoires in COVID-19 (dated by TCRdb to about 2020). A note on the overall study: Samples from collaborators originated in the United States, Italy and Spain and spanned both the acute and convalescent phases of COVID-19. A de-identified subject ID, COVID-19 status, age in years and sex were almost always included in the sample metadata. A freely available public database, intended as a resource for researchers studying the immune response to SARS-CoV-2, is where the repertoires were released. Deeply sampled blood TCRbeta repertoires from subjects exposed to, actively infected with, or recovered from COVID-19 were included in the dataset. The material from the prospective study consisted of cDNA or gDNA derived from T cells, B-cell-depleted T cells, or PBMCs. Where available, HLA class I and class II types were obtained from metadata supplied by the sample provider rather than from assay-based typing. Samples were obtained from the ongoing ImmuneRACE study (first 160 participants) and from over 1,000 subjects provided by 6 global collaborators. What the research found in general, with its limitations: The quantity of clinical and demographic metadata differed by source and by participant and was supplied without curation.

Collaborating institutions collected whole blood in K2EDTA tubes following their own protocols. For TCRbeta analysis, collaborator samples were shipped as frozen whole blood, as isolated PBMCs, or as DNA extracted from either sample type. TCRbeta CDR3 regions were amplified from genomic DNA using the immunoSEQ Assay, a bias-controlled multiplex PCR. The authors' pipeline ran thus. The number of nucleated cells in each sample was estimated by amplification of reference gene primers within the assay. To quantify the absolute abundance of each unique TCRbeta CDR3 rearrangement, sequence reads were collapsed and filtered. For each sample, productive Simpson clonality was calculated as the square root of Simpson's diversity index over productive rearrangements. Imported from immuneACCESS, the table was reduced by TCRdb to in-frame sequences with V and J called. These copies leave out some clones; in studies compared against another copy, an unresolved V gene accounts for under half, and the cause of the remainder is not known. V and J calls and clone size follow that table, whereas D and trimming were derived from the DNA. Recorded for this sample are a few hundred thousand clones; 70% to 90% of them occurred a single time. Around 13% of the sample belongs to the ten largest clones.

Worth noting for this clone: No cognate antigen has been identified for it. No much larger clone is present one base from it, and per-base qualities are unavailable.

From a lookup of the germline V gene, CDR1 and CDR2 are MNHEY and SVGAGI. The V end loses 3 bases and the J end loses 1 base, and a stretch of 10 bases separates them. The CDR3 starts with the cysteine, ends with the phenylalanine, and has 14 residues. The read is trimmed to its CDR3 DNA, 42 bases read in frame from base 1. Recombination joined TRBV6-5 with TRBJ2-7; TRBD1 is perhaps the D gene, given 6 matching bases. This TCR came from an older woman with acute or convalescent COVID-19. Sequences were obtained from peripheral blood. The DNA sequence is TGTGCCAGCAGTTATCTAGGGACATCCTACGAGCAGTACTTC. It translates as CASSYLGTSYEQYF.